Described below is a single TCR beta chain sequence and its context. As yet, its antigen is unknown. Measured with immunoSEQ multiplex PCR; TCRdb has only the in-frame clones, and not every one. The sample consists of approximately 58,000 clones, roughly 95% of them appearing once. The sample is drawn from a study of cytomegalovirus exposure and HLA in healthy donors. Study summary: A subsequent analysis stated that the 100 to 150 validation repertoires were run on the same platform as the approximately 710 first-cohort repertoires. Study observations and caveats: A few chains linked to CMV were shown in vitro to be specific for CMV antigens. Diagnosis of cytomegalovirus status made by the classifier reportedly showed high specificity and sensitivity.

This CDR3 has 17 amino acids. In germline, CDR1 is SGHRS, CDR2 YFSETQ. Trimming at V came to 2 bases and at J to 6 bases, leaving 13 bases not matched to a gene. Among the 120 subjects of the validation cohort, separate from the approximately 700-subject first cohort, were the donors. The sequenced sample consisted of PBMCs. This clonotype was sampled from a woman younger than 35 in good health and CMV-seropositive. V gene TRBV5-1 combines with J gene TRBJ2-2; 7 bases are shared with TRBD2. In nucleotides, the CDR3 is TGCGCCAGCAGCTTTTTGGTTAGGAGCGGGAAATCCGGGGAGCTGTTTTTT. Its translation: CASSFLVRSGKSGELFF.